The 25 T cell receptor beta chains in this list originate from one sample, sequenced in a study of shared clonotypes between healthy human individuals. Here immunoSEQ multiplex PCR was the method, and the copy in TCRdb shows in-frame clones only, minus some. The table lists 950,000 to 1,100,000 clones, about 74% of them singletons, with approximately 1.5% in the top ten. Sequenced input: memory CD4+ T cells sorted from blood. Regarding subset: CD45RA-negative fraction. These receptors all stem from a man aged 18 to 35 in good health.

V and J are TRBV2 and TRBJ2-7; TRBD1 might be the D (5 bases). The germline V gene has CDR1 SNHLY and CDR2 FYNNEI. This CDR3 contains 14 residues. V was pared by 3 bases and J by 6 bases, with 15 bases between. Here the CDR3 reads CASSEMARVGEQYF. CDR3 coding DNA: TGTGCCAGCAGTGAGATGGCCAGGGTGGGCGAGCAGTACTTC.

The chain links TRBV6-1 to TRBJ2-7, with TRBD2 matching over 8 bases. The CDR3 is 14 residues long. Germline V lookup: CDR1 MNHNS, CDR2 SASEGT. Germline trimming cut 1 base from V and 3 bases from J; bases unmatched to any gene: 2. The CDR3 is CASSEGGTSYEQYF. CDR3 DNA sequence: TGTGCCAGCAGTGAAGGGGGGACTAGCTACGAGCAGTACTTC.

J is TRBJ2-2 and V is TRBV7-2, with TRBD1 matching over 8 bases. The CDR3 covers 14 residues. Germline values: CDR1 SGHTA, CDR2 FQGNSA. The trim removed 4 bases at V and 4 bases at J, leaving 2 bases unmatched. CDR3 loop: CASSWTGFTGELFF. The DNA of the CDR3 is TGTGCCAGCAGCTGGACAGGGTTCACCGGGGAGCTGTTTTTT.

This chain connects TRBV5-5 to TRBJ2-3; perhaps TRBD2 as D (5 bases). Germline values: CDR1 SGHKS, CDR2 YYEKEE (reference sequence). The CDR3 contains 14 residues. Trimming stripped 2 bases from V and 3 bases from J, with 10 bases between. The DNA of the CDR3 is TGTGCCAGCAGCTTACGGACGGGGACAGATACGCAGTATTTT. This sequence encodes CASSLRTGTDTQYF.

At least ten counts were recorded for this clone. The chain uses TRBV6-1 and TRBJ2-3; unclear D gene. Germline CDR1 is MNHNS and CDR2 is SASEGT. Trimming shortened V by 0 bases and J by 9 bases, and 13 bases separated the two germline ends. The length of the CDR3 is 14 residues. Written as DNA, the CDR3 is TGTGCCAGCAGTGAAGCCCCGTCAGGCAGGACGCAGTATTTT. The encoded protein is CASSEAPSGRTQYF.

The CDR3 DNA is TGTGCCAGCAGCTTAGGGGCAGACACGGTGGAGTCACCCCTCCACTTT. Translation: CASSLGADTVESPLHF. The V and J genes are TRBV7-8 and TRBJ1-6; D is ambiguous. The CDR3 contains 16 residues. The ends were cut back, 1 base at V and 10 bases at J, with 17 bases in the middle. Germline V gives CDR1 SGHVS, CDR2 FQNEAQ.

The J gene is TRBJ2-1, the V gene TRBV7-8, with D tentatively TRBD1 (5 bases). CDR3 length: 12 residues. V was pared by 1 base and J by 14 bases, with 12 bases between. Germline CDR1 SGHVS, CDR2 FQNEAQ. DNA of the CDR3: TGTGCCAGCAGCTTAGTGGCAGGGTATAAGTTCTTC. It yields the protein CASSLVAGYKFF.

This clone was observed a handful of times. The chain uses TRBV6-5 and TRBJ2-5; no reliable D call. The CDR3 extends over 13 amino acids. V dropped 3 bases and J dropped 4 bases, with 9 bases sitting between them. CDR1 MNHEY and CDR2 SVGAGI come from the germline V gene. The CDR3 is CASSYDWVETQYF. The CDR3 coding sequence is TGTGCCAGCAGTTATGACTGGGTAGAGACCCAGTACTTC.

V usage is TRBV11-2 and J usage is TRBJ1-2, with TRBD1 matching over 7 bases. The V segment lost 1 base and the J segment 5 bases; nucleotides outside the gene matches: 4. Germline V gene sequence: CDR1 SGHAT, CDR2 FQNNGV. The CDR3 loop spans 14 amino acids. CDR3 in DNA: TGTGCCAGCAGCTTAGGACAGGGAGGTTATGGCTACACCTTC. Protein: CASSLGQGGYGYTF.

The chain is built from TRBV5-6 and TRBJ1-6; D gene unclear. Germline CDR1 and CDR2: SGHDT and YYEEEE. The CDR3 is 16 amino acids. V lost 0 bases to trimming and J lost 0 bases, with 7 bases between them. The chain's CDR3 is CASSLARSSYNSPLHF. The CDR3 nucleotides read TGTGCCAGCAGCTTGGCCCGGAGCTCCTATAATTCACCCCTCCACTTT.

As to this clone: Other DNA sequences of this sample code for an identical CDR3. CDR3 protein: CASSPVRGTEAFF. For the CDR3, the DNA is TGTGCCAGCTCACCCGTGAGGGGGACTGAAGCTTTCTTT. V gene TRBV18 combines with J gene TRBJ1-1, with TRBD1 as a possible D gene (6 bases). The germline V gene encodes CDR1 KGHSH and CDR2 LQKENI. Between the trimmed V and J ends, which lost 3 bases and 5 bases, there was a span of 10 bases. The length of the CDR3 is 13 residues.

J is TRBJ2-6 and V is TRBV4-1, with D unresolved. The CDR3 is made up of 16 amino acids. Deletions cut 0 bases from V and 0 bases from J, with 6 bases between. Germline CDR1 reads MGHRA; CDR2 reads YSYEKL. In DNA, the CDR3 is TGCGCCAGCAGCCAAGACAGGACCTCTGGGGCCAACGTCCTGACTTTC. Translation gives CASSQDRTSGANVLTF.

The chain employs TRBV7-8 and TRBJ2-5; D ambiguous. Looked up from germline, CDR1 is SGHVS and CDR2 is FQNEAQ. Trimming took 8 bases from V and 7 from J, leaving 14 bases between them. CDR3 length: 12 amino acids. CDR3 sequence: CASATRPGTQYF. The CDR3 DNA reads as TGTGCCAGCGCCACCAGACCCGGGACCCAGTACTTC.

This clone was detected once. J is TRBJ2-7 and V is TRBV5-1; the D gene could be TRBD1 or TRBD2 (6 bases each). Trimming pared 1 base from V and 3 bases from J, leaving 20 bases between. The CDR3 consists of 17 residues. CDR1 and CDR2 from the germline V gene are SGHRS and YFSETQ. The CDR3 spells CASSLSGGPQMGYEQYF. Written as DNA, the CDR3 is TGCGCCAGCAGCTTGAGTGGGGGGCCTCAAATGGGCTACGAGCAGTACTTC.

CDR3 bases: TGTGCCAGCAGCTTACTCCCGGGCGTGGGGGCCAACGTCCTGACTTTC. Amino acid sequence: CASSLLPGVGANVLTF. This rearrangement joins TRBV7-2 to TRBJ2-6; D is unresolved. Germline CDR1 is SGHTA and CDR2 is FQGNSA. Trimming took off 2 bases at V and 4 bases at J, with 12 bases between the two ends. CDR3 length equals 16 residues.

This clone has just one count. This chain uses TRBV5-1 with TRBJ2-7; tentative D call: TRBD2 (6 bases). Germline CDR1 reads SGHRS; CDR2 reads YFSETQ. The length of the CDR3 is 15 residues. V lost 6 bases and J 0 bases, leaving 16 bases between the germline ends. The CDR3 loop reads CASTRDAGSSYEQYF. Here the CDR3 DNA reads TGCGCCAGCACGAGGGACGCGGGGAGCTCCTACGAGCAGTACTTC.

The rearrangement uses TRBV30 and TRBJ1-5; no definite D call. The germline V gene encodes CDR1 GTSNPN and CDR2 SVGIG (reference sequence). Trimming pared 2 bases from V and 4 bases from J, leaving 9 bases between. The CDR3 is 13 amino acids. Here the CDR3 DNA reads TGTGCCTGGAGTACGGATGGAAATCAGCCCCAGCATTTT. It is translated as CAWSTDGNQPQHF.

The chain employs TRBV6-5 and TRBJ1-2; D not resolved. The CDR3 covers 12 residues. The germline gives CDR1 MNHEY, CDR2 SVGAGI. V was clipped by 8 bases and J by 4 bases, with 11 bases between them. The CDR3 DNA reads as TGTGCCAGCTTAGGCGACGGCTATGGCTACACCTTC. This translates into CASLGDGYGYTF.

The chain couples TRBV7-2 to TRBJ1-1; tentatively, D is TRBD1 (5 bases). CDR1 SGHTA and CDR2 FQGNSA come from the germline V gene. This CDR3 has 15 amino acids. V was clipped by 7 bases and J by 5 bases, with 20 bases between them. The CDR3 region is CASTPNLGGYTEAFF. For the CDR3, the DNA is TGTGCCAGCACCCCCAACCTGGGGGGTTATACTGAAGCTTTCTTT.

The chain joins TRBV27 to TRBJ2-3; D remains unclear. V shed 2 bases and J shed 11 bases, with 11 bases lying between them. The CDR3 is 12 amino acids. The germline V gene encodes CDR1 MNHEY and CDR2 SMNVEV (reference sequence). The CDR3 DNA reads TGTGCCAGCAGTTTAAATGGTTTTTTGCAGTATTTT. Residues: CASSLNGFLQYF.

The chain employs TRBV9 and TRBJ1-5, with 8 bases that match TRBD1. Unmatched junction bases numbered 3, after V lost 3 bases and J lost 4 bases. The germline gives CDR1 SGDLS, CDR2 YYNGEE. The CDR3 consists of 14 residues. CDR3 amino acids: CASSATGVNQPQHF. The CDR3 nucleotides read TGTGCCAGCAGCGCGACAGGGGTTAATCAGCCCCAGCATTTT.

With regard to this clone: Additional DNA sequences in this sample encode the identical CDR3. The genes are TRBV18 and TRBJ1-2; TRBD1 agrees at 7 bases. Germline lookup yields CDR1 KGHSH and CDR2 LQKENI. V shed 4 bases, J shed 5 bases, and the junction held 4 bases outside the gene matches. This CDR3 comprises 13 residues. CDR3 loop: CASSLGTEYGYTF. The CDR3 DNA reads TGTGCCAGCTCACTCGGGACAGAATATGGCTACACCTTC.

The genes are TRBV9 and TRBJ2-5, with a tentative D call TRBD2 (5 bases). The V gene's germline CDR1 is SGDLS and CDR2 YYNGEE. V lost 4 bases and J 5 bases, leaving 18 bases between the germline ends. CDR3 length equals 15 residues. CDR3 amino acids: CASSPRGLITETQYF. CDR3 coding DNA: TGTGCCAGCAGCCCAAGAGGACTGATAACGGAGACCCAGTACTTC.

As concerns this clone: The same CDR3 also results from other DNA sequences found in this sample. The CDR3 region has the DNA TGTGCCAGCTCACTATTAGCGGGGGGCACAGATACGCAGTATTTT. It is translated as CASSLLAGGTDTQYF. V gene TRBV18 combines with J gene TRBJ2-3, with 9 bases lining up with TRBD2. CDR3 length equals 15 residues. Germline V CDR1 and CDR2: KGHSH, LQKENI. The trim removed 4 bases at V and 1 base at J, leaving 3 bases unmatched. Supplemented by reference TRBV18 and TRBJ2-3, the full variable domain reads NAGVMQNPRHLVRRRGQEARLRCSPMKGHSHVYWYRQLPEEGLKFMVYLQKENIIDESGMPKERFSAEFPKEGPSILRIQQVVRGDSAAYFCASSLLAGGTDTQYFGPGTRLTVL.

Many counts were recorded for this clone. This sequence joins TRBV7-8 and TRBJ1-6, with 10 nucleotides matching TRBD1. The CDR3 sequence is 13 residues long. Germline V lookup: CDR1 SGHVS, CDR2 FQNEAQ. V lost 5 bases to trimming and J lost 11 bases; unmatched junction nucleotides: 3. The DNA for the CDR3 is TGTGCCAGCAGCGTGGACAGGGGGACACCCCTCCACTTT. This gives the protein CASSVDRGTPLHF.